Here is one T cell receptor (beta chain) with its context. The sample comes from a study of T cells in localized non-small cell lung cancer. V lost 3 bases to trimming and J lost 0 bases, with 9 bases between them. The V gene's germline CDR1 is SGHTA and CDR2 FQGNSA. This CDR3 comprises 15 residues. The data were produced by immunoSEQ multiplex PCR, yet TCRdb's version contains in-frame clones alone and is incomplete. The profile shows 20,000 or so clones, 90% of them singletons. This sequence joins TRBV7-2 and TRBJ2-1, with D maybe TRBD2 (6 bases). The sequenced sample was peripheral blood, obtained before any cancer treatment. The origin of this receptor is a woman aged 35 to 75 with stage I lung adenocarcinoma. The CDR3 nucleotides are TGTGCCAGCAGCTTCGGGAGTGGCTCCTACAATGAGCAGTTCTTC. It specifies CASSFGSGSYNEQFF.